These T cell receptor beta chains were read from a single sample in a study of T cell changes during pregnancy in multiple sclerosis. Profiling relied on immunoSEQ multiplex PCR, and the TCRdb table lists in-frame clones only, not all of them. This repertoire shows more than 30,000 clones, 85% to 95% found once; its top ten account for about 8%. This sample comprised CD8+ T cells from peripheral blood mononuclear cells, obtained in the third trimester of pregnancy. These receptors were taken from a female donor with multiple sclerosis, enrolled in a pregnancy study. CDR3s include the opening cysteine and the closing phenylalanine or tryptophan. Each record gives: clone size, V gene, D gene, J gene, CDR3 DNA, CDR3 protein. D genes are given only for firm matches. Size tells how often a clone was seen (once, few, many) or the class of an expanded clone, and some rows leave it out.

abundance: .
v_gene: TRBV6-6
d_gene: TRBD1
j_gene: TRBJ1-3
CDR3nt: TGTGCCAGCAGACGCACAGGGGGGTCAGGAAACACCATATATTTT
CDR3aa: CASRRTGGSGNTIYF

abundance: once
v_gene: TRBV19
d_gene: .
j_gene: TRBJ1-6
CDR3nt: TGTGCCAGTGCCGAGTGGACAGAGCGGTCACCCCTCCACTTT
CDR3aa: CASAEWTERSPLHF

abundance: .
v_gene: TRBV10-1
d_gene: .
j_gene: TRBJ1-1
CDR3nt: TGCGCCAGCAGTGAGTCCGGACACGGGTTGGCTGAAGCTTTCTTT
CDR3aa: CASSESGHGLAEAFF

abundance: .
v_gene: TRBV5-4
d_gene: .
j_gene: TRBJ1-1
CDR3nt: TGTGCCAGCAGCTTGGCCCAAGGGAGCACTGAAGCTTTCTTT
CDR3aa: CASSLAQGSTEAFF

abundance: .
v_gene: TRBV27
d_gene: .
j_gene: TRBJ2-7
CDR3nt: TGTGCCAGCAGTTTGACGGGGAGTATCTACGAGCAGTACTTC
CDR3aa: CASSLTGSIYEQYF

abundance: .
v_gene: TRBV6-4
d_gene: TRBD1
j_gene: TRBJ2-3
CDR3nt: TGTGCCAGCAGTGCACTACAGGGGCGCTCCGCAGATACGCAGTATTTT
CDR3aa: CASSALQGRSADTQYF

abundance: .
v_gene: TRBV2
d_gene: TRBD2
j_gene: TRBJ2-7
CDR3nt: TGTGCCAGCAGTGAAGGGCCAGCGGGGGGGACCTACGAGCAGTACTTC
CDR3aa: CASSEGPAGGTYEQYF

abundance: .
v_gene: TRBV7-6
d_gene: TRBD1
j_gene: TRBJ1-6
CDR3nt: TGTGCCAGCAGCTTAGTTGCCAGGGGGCGATTCACGGATTCACCCCTCCACTTT
CDR3aa: CASSLVARGRFTDSPLHF

abundance: .
v_gene: TRBV5-5
d_gene: TRBD1
j_gene: TRBJ1-5
CDR3nt: TGTGCCAGCAGCTTGGCCGGGACAGGGTTTGATCAGCCCCAGCATTTT
CDR3aa: CASSLAGTGFDQPQHF

abundance: .
v_gene: TRBV27
d_gene: .
j_gene: TRBJ1-2
CDR3nt: TGTGCCAGCAGAAGGGGCGGCTACCTACATGGCTACACCTTC
CDR3aa: CASRRGGYLHGYTF

abundance: .
v_gene: TRBV4-1
d_gene: .
j_gene: TRBJ1-2
CDR3nt: TGCGCCAGCAGCCAAGATGGAGGGTATGGCTACACCTTC
CDR3aa: CASSQDGGYGYTF

abundance: .
v_gene: TRBV7-8
d_gene: .
j_gene: TRBJ1-1
CDR3nt: TGTGCCAGCAGCTTAGTTATGGCTTCCCGGGAGGGCACTGAAGCTTTCTTT
CDR3aa: CASSLVMASREGTEAFF

abundance: .
v_gene: TRBV7-8
d_gene: .
j_gene: TRBJ2-3
CDR3nt: TGTGCCAGCAGCTTAGTGGTCGAAGGACTATCCTTAGTAGATACGCAGTATTTT
CDR3aa: CASSLVVEGLSLVDTQYF

abundance: .
v_gene: TRBV6-5
d_gene: TRBD2
j_gene: TRBJ2-5
CDR3nt: TGTGCCAGCAGTTACCCCAGCCTGGGAGGGCAAGAGACCCAGTACTTC
CDR3aa: CASSYPSLGGQETQYF

abundance: .
v_gene: TRBV29-1
d_gene: TRBD2
j_gene: TRBJ2-5
CDR3nt: TGCAGCGTTGAAGATCCTCGCGGGGGGTCCAAAGAGACCCAGTACTTC
CDR3aa: CSVEDPRGGSKETQYF

abundance: .
v_gene: TRBV29-1
d_gene: .
j_gene: TRBJ2-2
CDR3nt: TGCAGCGTTGGACAGAGGAACACCGGGGAGCTGTTTTTT
CDR3aa: CSVGQRNTGELFF

abundance: .
v_gene: TRBV7-6
d_gene: .
j_gene: TRBJ2-5
CDR3nt: TGTGCCAGCACCGCCTTCAGCCAAGAGACCCAGTACTTC
CDR3aa: CASTAFSQETQYF

abundance: .
v_gene: TRBV7-9
d_gene: .
j_gene: TRBJ2-7
CDR3nt: TGTGCCAGCAGCTTAGGCCCGGGAAGGACGGTCGGCGAGCAGTACTTC
CDR3aa: CASSLGPGRTVGEQYF

abundance: .
v_gene: TRBV11-1
d_gene: TRBD2
j_gene: TRBJ2-1
CDR3nt: TGTGCCAGCAGCCGACTACCCGGGGGGGTTTACAATGAGCAGTTCTTC
CDR3aa: CASSRLPGGVYNEQFF

abundance: .
v_gene: TRBV21-1
d_gene: .
j_gene: TRBJ2-7
CDR3nt: TGTGCCAGGAGGGAGCGGGCCACTGTACTGGGCGAGCAGTACTTC
CDR3aa: CARRERATVLGEQYF

abundance: .
v_gene: TRBV19
d_gene: .
j_gene: TRBJ1-1
CDR3nt: TGTGCCACGACCCCGGTAGACATGAACACTGAAGCTTTCTTT
CDR3aa: CATTPVDMNTEAFF

abundance: .
v_gene: TRBV6-4
d_gene: TRBD1
j_gene: TRBJ2-1
CDR3nt: TGTGCCAGCAGTGAATCGGCAGGGGGCGCGGGTTACAATGAGCAGTTCTTC
CDR3aa: CASSESAGGAGYNEQFF

abundance: .
v_gene: TRBV5-1
d_gene: .
j_gene: TRBJ1-2
CDR3nt: TGCGCCAGCAGCTTGGATAGAGCTAACTATGGCTACACCTTC
CDR3aa: CASSLDRANYGYTF

abundance: .
v_gene: TRBV7-8
d_gene: .
j_gene: TRBJ2-2
CDR3nt: TGTGCCAGCATCCTCCCCCGGGGGGAGCTGTTTTTT
CDR3aa: CASILPRGELFF

abundance: .
v_gene: TRBV27
d_gene: TRBD2
j_gene: TRBJ2-3
CDR3nt: TGTGCCAGCAGTCAAGGACTAGCCCAACCCCTAGATACGCAGTATTTT
CDR3aa: CASSQGLAQPLDTQYF

abundance: .
v_gene: TRBV5-4
d_gene: .
j_gene: TRBJ2-3
CDR3nt: TGTGCCAGCAGCTTGGGGGGCACAGCAGATACGCAGTATTTT
CDR3aa: CASSLGGTADTQYF

abundance: .
v_gene: TRBV9
d_gene: TRBD2
j_gene: TRBJ2-1
CDR3nt: TGTGCCAGCAGCGACACTAGCGGGGGGCCATACAATGAGCAGTTCTTC
CDR3aa: CASSDTSGGPYNEQFF

abundance: .
v_gene: TRBV27
d_gene: .
j_gene: TRBJ2-1
CDR3nt: TGTGCCAGCAGTGTGTCAGGGGATGAGCAGTTCTTC
CDR3aa: CASSVSGDEQFF

abundance: .
v_gene: TRBV6-1
d_gene: TRBD2
j_gene: TRBJ2-7
CDR3nt: TGTGCCAGCAGTGAAGGGCCCCTGGGAGGGCCCCTTACCTACGAGCAGTACTTC
CDR3aa: CASSEGPLGGPLTYEQYF

abundance: .
v_gene: TRBV5-4
d_gene: .
j_gene: TRBJ1-2
CDR3nt: TGTGCCAGCACCCCCGGTGACAGGTCCTATGGCTACACCTTC
CDR3aa: CASTPGDRSYGYTF

abundance: .
v_gene: TRBV2
d_gene: TRBD1
j_gene: TRBJ1-2
CDR3nt: TGTGCCAGCAGTGAAAGTGGGGGACAGGGATACTATGGCTACACCTTC
CDR3aa: CASSESGGQGYYGYTF

abundance: .
v_gene: TRBV5-1
d_gene: TRBD1
j_gene: TRBJ1-2
CDR3nt: TGCGCCAGCAGCTGGGATGGGACAGGACCCTATGGCTACACCTTC
CDR3aa: CASSWDGTGPYGYTF

abundance: .
v_gene: TRBV6-1
d_gene: .
j_gene: TRBJ2-2
CDR3nt: TGTGCCAGCAGTGCGGGGGGCCCCGCGAACACCGGGGAGCTGTTTTTT
CDR3aa: CASSAGGPANTGELFF

abundance: .
v_gene: TRBV5-5
d_gene: TRBD1
j_gene: TRBJ2-7
CDR3nt: TGTGCCAGCAGCTGGGACAGCTACGAGCAGTACTTC
CDR3aa: CASSWDSYEQYF

abundance: .
v_gene: TRBV27
d_gene: TRBD1
j_gene: TRBJ1-1
CDR3nt: TGTGCCAGCAGTTTAGCACAGGGGGCGGGGACTGAAGCTTTCTTT
CDR3aa: CASSLAQGAGTEAFF

abundance: .
v_gene: TRBV15
d_gene: TRBD1
j_gene: TRBJ2-4
CDR3nt: TGTGCCACCAGCTCGGACAGGGGGGGATTGAACATTCAGTACTTC
CDR3aa: CATSSDRGGLNIQYF